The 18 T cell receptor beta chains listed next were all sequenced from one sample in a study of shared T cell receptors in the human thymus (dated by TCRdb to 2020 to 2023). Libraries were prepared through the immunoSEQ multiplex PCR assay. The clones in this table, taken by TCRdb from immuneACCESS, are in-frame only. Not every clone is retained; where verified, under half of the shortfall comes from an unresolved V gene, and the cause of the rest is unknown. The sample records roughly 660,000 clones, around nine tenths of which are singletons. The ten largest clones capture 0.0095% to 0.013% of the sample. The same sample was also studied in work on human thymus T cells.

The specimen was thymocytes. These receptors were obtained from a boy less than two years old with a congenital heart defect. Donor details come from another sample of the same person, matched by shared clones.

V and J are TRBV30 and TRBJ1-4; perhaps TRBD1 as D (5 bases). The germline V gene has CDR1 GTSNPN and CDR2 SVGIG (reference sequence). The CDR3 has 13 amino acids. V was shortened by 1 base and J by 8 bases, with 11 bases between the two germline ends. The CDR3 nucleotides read TGTGCCTGGAGTGGTCAGGGTTGGGAAAAACTGTTTTTT. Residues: CAWSGQGWEKLFF.

The DNA of the CDR3 is TGCGCCAGCAGCCAAGAAAGGGGGCGAGAGACCTCTGGAAACACCATATATTTT. This gives the protein CASSQERGRETSGNTIYF. The rearrangement uses TRBV4-3 and TRBJ1-3; TRBD1 aligns across 7 bases. After removal of 0 bases from V and 0 bases from J, the junction contained 8 bases not matched to a gene. Germline lookup yields CDR1 LGHNA and CDR2 YSLEER. CDR3 length: 18 residues.

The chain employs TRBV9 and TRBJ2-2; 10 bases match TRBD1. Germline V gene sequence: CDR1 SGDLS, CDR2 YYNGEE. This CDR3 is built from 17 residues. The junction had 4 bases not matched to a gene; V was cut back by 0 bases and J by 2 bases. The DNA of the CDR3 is TGTGCCAGCAGCGTAGAACTGACAGGGGGCAACACCGGGGAGCTGTTTTTT. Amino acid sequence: CASSVELTGGNTGELFF.

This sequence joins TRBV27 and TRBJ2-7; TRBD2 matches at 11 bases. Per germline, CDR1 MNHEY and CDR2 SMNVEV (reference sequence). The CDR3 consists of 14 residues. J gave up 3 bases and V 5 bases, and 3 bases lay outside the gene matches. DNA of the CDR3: TGTGCCAGCAGTCCCACTAGCGGGAGCTACGAGCAGTACTTC. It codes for CASSPTSGSYEQYF.

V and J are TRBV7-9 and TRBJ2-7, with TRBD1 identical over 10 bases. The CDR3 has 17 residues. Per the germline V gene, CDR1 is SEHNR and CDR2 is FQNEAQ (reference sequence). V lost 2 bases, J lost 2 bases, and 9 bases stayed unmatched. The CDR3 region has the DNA TGTGCCAGCAGCTTATATCCCGCGGGACAGGGGACCTACGAGCAGTACTTC. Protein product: CASSLYPAGQGTYEQYF.

CDR3 nucleotides: TGTGCCAGCAGCCAAGAAAGCGGACCGAGTGAGACCCAGTACTTC. Residues: CASSQESGPSETQYF. The V gene is TRBV14, the J gene TRBJ2-5; tentatively, D is TRBD2 (5 bases). Germline values: CDR1 SGHDN, CDR2 FVKESK. The V and J ends lost 0 bases and 5 bases respectively, with 13 bases between them. The CDR3 spans 15 residues.

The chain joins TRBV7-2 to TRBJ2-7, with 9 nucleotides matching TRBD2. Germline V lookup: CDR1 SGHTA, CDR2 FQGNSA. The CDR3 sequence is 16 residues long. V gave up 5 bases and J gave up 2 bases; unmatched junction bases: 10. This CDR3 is CASSPKTSGGAYEQYF. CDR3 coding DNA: TGTGCCAGCAGCCCCAAGACTAGCGGAGGTGCCTACGAGCAGTACTTC.

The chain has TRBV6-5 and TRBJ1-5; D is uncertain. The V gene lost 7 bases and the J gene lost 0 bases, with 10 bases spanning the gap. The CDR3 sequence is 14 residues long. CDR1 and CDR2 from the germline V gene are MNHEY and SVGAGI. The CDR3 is CASIDRDSNQPQHF. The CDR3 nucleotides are TGTGCCAGCATCGACCGGGATAGCAATCAGCCCCAGCATTTT.

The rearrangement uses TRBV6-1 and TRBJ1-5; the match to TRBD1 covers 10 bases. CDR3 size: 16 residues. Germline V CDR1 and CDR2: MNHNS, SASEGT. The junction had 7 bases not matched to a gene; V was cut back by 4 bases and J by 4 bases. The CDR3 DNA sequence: TGTGCCAGCAGTGCCTTCGGGGACAGGGGAAATCAGCCCCAGCATTTT. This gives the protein CASSAFGDRGNQPQHF.

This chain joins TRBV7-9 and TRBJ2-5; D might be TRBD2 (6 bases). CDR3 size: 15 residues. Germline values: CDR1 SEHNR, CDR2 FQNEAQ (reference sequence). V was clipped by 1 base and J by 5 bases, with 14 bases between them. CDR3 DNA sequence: TGTGCCAGCAGCTTAGGGCTAGCGTGGGGGGAGACCCAGTACTTC. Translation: CASSLGLAWGETQYF.

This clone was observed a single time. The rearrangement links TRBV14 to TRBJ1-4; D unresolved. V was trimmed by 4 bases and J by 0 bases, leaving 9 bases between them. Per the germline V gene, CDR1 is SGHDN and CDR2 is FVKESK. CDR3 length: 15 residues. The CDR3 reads CASSREYPTNEKLFF. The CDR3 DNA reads TGTGCCAGCAGCCGAGAGTATCCAACTAATGAAAAACTGTTTTTT.

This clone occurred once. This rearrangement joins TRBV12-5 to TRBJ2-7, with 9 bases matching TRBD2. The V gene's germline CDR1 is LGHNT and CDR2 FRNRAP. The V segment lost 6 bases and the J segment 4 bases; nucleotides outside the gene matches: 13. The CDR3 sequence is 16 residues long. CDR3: CASGLLAGSGSYEQYF. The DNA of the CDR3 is TGTGCTAGTGGCCTCCTGGCGGGTAGCGGGAGTTACGAGCAGTACTTC.

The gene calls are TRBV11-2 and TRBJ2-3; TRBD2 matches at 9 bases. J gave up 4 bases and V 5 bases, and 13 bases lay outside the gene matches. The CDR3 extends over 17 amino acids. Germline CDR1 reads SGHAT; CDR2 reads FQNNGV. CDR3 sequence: CASSPSVGGRGADTQYF. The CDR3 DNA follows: TGTGCCAGCAGCCCCTCGGTTGGCGGGAGGGGGGCAGATACGCAGTATTTT.

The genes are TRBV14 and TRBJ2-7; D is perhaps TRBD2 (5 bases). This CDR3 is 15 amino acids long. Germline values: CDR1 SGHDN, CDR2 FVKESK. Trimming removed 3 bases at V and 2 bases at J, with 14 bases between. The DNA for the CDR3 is TGTGCCAGCAGCCATCTGCGGGTGGGCACCTACGAGCAGTACTTC. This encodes CASSHLRVGTYEQYF.

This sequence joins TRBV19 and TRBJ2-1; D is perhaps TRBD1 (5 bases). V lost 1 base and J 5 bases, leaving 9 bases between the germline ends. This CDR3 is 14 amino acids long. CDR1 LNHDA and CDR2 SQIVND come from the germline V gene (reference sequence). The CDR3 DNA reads TGTGCCAGTAGTATAGCGGACATAGACAATGAGCAGTTCTTC. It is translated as CASSIADIDNEQFF.

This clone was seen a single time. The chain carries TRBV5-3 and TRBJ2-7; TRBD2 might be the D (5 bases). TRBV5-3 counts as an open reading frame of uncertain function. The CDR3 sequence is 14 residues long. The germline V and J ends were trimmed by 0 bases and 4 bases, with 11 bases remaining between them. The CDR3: CARSLGTDSYEQYF. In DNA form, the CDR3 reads TGTGCCAGAAGCTTGGGGACGGACTCTTACGAGCAGTACTTC.

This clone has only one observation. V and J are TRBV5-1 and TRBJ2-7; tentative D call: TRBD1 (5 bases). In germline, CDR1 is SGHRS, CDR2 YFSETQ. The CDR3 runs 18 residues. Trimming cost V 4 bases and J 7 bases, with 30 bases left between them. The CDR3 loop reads CASSPTRSPGISRWEQYF. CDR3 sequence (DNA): TGCGCCAGCAGCCCGACCCGCTCACCAGGGATTTCACGGTGGGAGCAGTACTTC.

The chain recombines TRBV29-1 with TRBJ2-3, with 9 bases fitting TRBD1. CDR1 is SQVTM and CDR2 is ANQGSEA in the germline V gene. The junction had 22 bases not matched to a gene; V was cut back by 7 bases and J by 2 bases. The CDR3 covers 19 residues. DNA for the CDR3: TGCAGCGCCGTGGGGACAGGGCCTTTTTGGGGTAGGACCACAGATACGCAGTATTTT. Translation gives CSAVGTGPFWGRTTDTQYF.